This TCR beta chain was documented in a study of monozygotic twins with inflammatory bowel disease. Germline V gene sequence: CDR1 SGHRS, CDR2 YFSETQ. CDR3 size: 13 residues. Comments on this clonotype: Its cognate antigen is unknown.

TCRdb derives one entry per CDR3 protein from the 5' RACE reads, leaving out DNA. Its clone listing holds approximately 400,000 distinct CDR3 sequences. Findings of the study overall: Fewer clonotypes were shared with others by IBD patients than by healthy twins, especially with disease activity.

This receptor was taken from a human donor with ulcerative colitis or Crohn's disease, or a healthy co-twin of an affected twin (not recorded which). Sequencing was carried out using blood. The chain employs TRBV5-1 and TRBJ2-3; the TRBD1 assignment by TCRdb is unverifiable without DNA. This CDR3 is CASSLNRADTQYF.